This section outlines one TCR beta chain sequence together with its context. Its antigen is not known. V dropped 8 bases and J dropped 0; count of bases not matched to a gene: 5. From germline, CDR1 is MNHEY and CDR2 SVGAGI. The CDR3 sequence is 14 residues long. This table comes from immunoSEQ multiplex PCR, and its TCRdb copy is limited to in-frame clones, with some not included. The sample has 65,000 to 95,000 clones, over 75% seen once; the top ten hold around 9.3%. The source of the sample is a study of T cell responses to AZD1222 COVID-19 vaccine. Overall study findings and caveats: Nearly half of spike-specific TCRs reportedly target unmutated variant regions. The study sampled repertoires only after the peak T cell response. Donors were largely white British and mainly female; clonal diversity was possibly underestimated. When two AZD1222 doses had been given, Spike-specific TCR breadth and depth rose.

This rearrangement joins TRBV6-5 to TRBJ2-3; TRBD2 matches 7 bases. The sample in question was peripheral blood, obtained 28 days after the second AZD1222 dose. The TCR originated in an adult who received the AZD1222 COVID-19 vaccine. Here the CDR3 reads CASRGLFSTDTQYF. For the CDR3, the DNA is TGTGCCAGCCGGGGACTATTTAGCACAGATACGCAGTATTTT.